The entry that follows covers one T cell receptor beta chain sequence. What it recognizes is unknown. The data were taken from a study of HIV-infected patients and healthy controls. Findings and limits, study-wide: Untreated HIV+ repertoires had roughly threefold fewer distinct CDR3s and lower Shannon diversity than healthy controls.

No cell fractionation was done, so the repertoire covers all unsorted peripheral blood T cells. About 540 ng RNA was reverse transcribed with alpha and beta constant-region primers. Each of the alpha and beta chains got its own library through chain-specific third strand synthesis with indices. Using its own MiXCR run on the 5' RACE reads, TCRdb lists one record per CDR3 protein. The data hold under 20,000 distinct CDR3 sequences, with 10% observed a single time. This TCR came from an adult in good health. Input material: blood.

This CDR3 is CATLDGNYNEQFF. The DNA of the CDR3 is TGTGCCACCCTGGACGGGAACTACAATGAGCAGTTCTTC. The chain is built from TRBV19 and TRBJ2-1; TRBD2 might be the D (5 bases). Looked up from germline, CDR1 is LNHDA and CDR2 is SQIVND (reference sequence). Trimming removed 10 bases at V and 3 bases at J, with 13 bases between. The CDR3 is made up of 13 amino acids.